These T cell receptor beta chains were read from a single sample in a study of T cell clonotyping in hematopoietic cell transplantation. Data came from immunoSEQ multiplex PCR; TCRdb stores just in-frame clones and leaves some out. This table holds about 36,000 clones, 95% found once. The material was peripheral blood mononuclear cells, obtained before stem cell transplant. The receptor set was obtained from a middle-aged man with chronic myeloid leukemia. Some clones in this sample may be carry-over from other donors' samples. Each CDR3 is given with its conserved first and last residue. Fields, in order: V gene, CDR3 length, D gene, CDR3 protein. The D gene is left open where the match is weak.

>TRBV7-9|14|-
CASEIQGRDEKLFF
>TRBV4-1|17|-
CASSQVKSAPITDTQYF
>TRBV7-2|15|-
CASSSYHSGGQPQHF
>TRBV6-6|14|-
CASSPQGSSYEQYF
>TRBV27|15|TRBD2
CASSLSGLAQVEQFF
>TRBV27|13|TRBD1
CASSPGTGDEQYF
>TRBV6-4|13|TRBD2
CASSDSTSAEQFF
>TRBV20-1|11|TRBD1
CSARGQGEQYF
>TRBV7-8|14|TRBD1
CASIGSYRGEGAFF
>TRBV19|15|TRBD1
CASIRRQGRNTEAFF
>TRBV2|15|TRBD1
CASSPKGQGVDTQYF
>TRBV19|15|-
CASSTTFTNTGELFF
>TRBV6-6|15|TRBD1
CASSPRDSSNEKLFF
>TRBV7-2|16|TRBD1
CASSRTGTYSNQPQHF
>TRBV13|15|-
CASSLKGISNEKLFF
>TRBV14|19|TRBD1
CASSQGFGGQGAGANVLTF
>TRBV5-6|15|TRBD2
CASTGGAGVTDTQYF
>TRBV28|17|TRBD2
CASSPVNSGGARETQYF
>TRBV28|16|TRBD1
CASSPTHRDRKTPLHF
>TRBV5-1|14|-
CASSLARPGDTQYF
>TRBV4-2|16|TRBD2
CASSPRTSGVIDTQYF
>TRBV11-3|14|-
CASSFGPSFPEAFF
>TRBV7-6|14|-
CASSPRDTAYGYTF
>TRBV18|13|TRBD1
CASGTGFSDTQYF
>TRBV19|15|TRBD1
CASTRQGDNTGELFF
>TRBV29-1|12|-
CSAFRDTTEAFF
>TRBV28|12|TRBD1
CASTGQGETQYF
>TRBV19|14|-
CASSIAAPGGGYTF
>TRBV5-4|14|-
CASSPGGYNTEAFF
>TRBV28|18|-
CASSLDWVGDSDGNTIYF
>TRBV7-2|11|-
CASSFRDTQYF
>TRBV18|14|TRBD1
CASSDRDRNEKLFF
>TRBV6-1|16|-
CASSEALLGTGNTIYF
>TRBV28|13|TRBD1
CASKVTGTYEQYF
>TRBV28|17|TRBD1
CASTRNRGLAGANVLTF
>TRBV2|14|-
CASSPGYSNQPQHF
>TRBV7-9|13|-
CASRGNGNTEAFF
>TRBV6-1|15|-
CASSEFGQGGETQYF
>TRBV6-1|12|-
CASSLTDYGYTF
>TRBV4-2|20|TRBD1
CASSQDPLKGTGGGTDTQYF
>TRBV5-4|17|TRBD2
CASRWGSGVSGANVLTF
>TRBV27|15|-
CASSSTGSGANVLTF
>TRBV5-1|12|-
CASSLDRVEQYF
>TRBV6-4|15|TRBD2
CAKEVAGGRTDTQYF
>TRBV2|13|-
CASSSGPTETQYF
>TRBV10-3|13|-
CAISVGPKGDAFF
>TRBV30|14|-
CAWSLGLSAETQYF
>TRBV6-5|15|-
CASSYGHGTDYEQYF
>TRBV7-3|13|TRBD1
CASRTGTADGYTF
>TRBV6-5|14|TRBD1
CASSYSTGGDEQYF
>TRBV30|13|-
CAWSVAQNTEAFF
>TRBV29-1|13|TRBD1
CSLTGDRGGGYTF
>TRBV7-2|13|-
CATRVGSYNEQFF
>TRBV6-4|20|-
CASSDSTRQARHKGNYGYTF
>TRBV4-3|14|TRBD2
CASSQGVSSGRPYF